Sequencing of this TCR beta chain was carried out in a study of identical twins. Study findings and constraints: Recombination models fit unrelated individuals' TCR alpha sharing but underestimated twins'. Fewer insertions characterized abundant cord blood beta clonotypes, whereas memory repertoires showed none.

Only healthy Caucasians were enrolled as donors. TCRdb re-called the 5' RACE reads with MiXCR, one entry per CDR3 protein. Here the sample spans 270,000 or so distinct CDR3 sequences, about 8.5% being singletons. This clonotype has only a few counts. Its antigen is not known. The junction differs from germline at one of its ends, possibly a read error. The data also belong to a second study, concerning yellow fever vaccine responses in identical twins. Per that paper: Twins' vaccine T cell responses were reported to seem partly convergent and partly personalized.

This clonotype originated in a woman in her late teens or twenties in good health. Sequenced input: CD8+ T cells sorted from blood.

DNA for the CDR3: TGTGCCAGCAGCCAAGATCTCGAGGAGCAGCCCCAGCAATTT. The encoded protein is CASSQDLEEQPQQF. The V call is TRBV4-2, the J call TRBJ1-5; D is undetermined. Germline V gene sequence: CDR1 LGHNA, CDR2 YNFKEQ. The CDR3 loop spans 14 amino acids.